The present entry profiles one T cell receptor beta chain with its context. Its antigen is not known. The same CDR3 is also encoded by other DNA sequences in this sample. The sample belongs to a study of cytomegalovirus exposure and HLA in healthy donors. Findings and caveats of the study: The authors assumed roughly uniform sequencing depth across donors for presence/absence analyses.

The PCR contained 60 Vbeta and 13 Jbeta primers. Only in-frame clones appear in the TCRdb table, and some are missing; sequencing was by immunoSEQ multiplex PCR. Of about 200,000 clones listed, roughly 84% were seen once; the top ten hold roughly 1.5%. V lost 4 bases, J lost 2 bases, and 12 bases lay in between. Germline CDR1 MNHEY, CDR2 SVGAGI. This CDR3 has 16 amino acids. The gene calls are TRBV6-5 and TRBJ1-6; D is unresolved. The specimen sequenced was PBMCs. The TCR sequence derives from a man aged 50-60 years in good health and CMV-seronegative. The CDR3 protein is CASSWSGGTYNSPLHF. In nucleotides, the CDR3 is TGTGCCAGCAGTTGGTCGGGTGGAACCTATAATTCACCCCTCCACTTT.